Below, 6 T cell receptor beta chains from the same sample are listed, as sequenced in a study of Graves' ophthalmopathy and Graves' hyperthyroidism. The TCR beta CDR3 regions underwent amplification from RNA transcripts. Scientists carried out first-round RT-PCR using HTBI primers and then a second-round multiplex PCR. A single record per CDR3 protein comes from TCRdb applying MiXCR to the multiplex PCR reads. The table has about 1.1 million distinct CDR3 sequences, approximately 35% seen once. Sequenced material: peripheral blood or thyroid tissue (not recorded which). These receptor sequences come from an adult man with Graves' hyperthyroidism.

The chain is built from TRBV15 and TRBJ2-5; 9 bases line up with TRBD1. This CDR3 contains 14 residues. From germline, CDR1 is LNHNV and CDR2 YYDKDF (reference sequence). J lost 4 bases, V lost 3 bases, and 3 bases had no gene match. The CDR3, as DNA: TGTGCCACCAGCAGGACGACAGGGGGAGAGACCCAGTACTTC. Amino acid sequence: CATSRTTGGETQYF.

This clonotype has only a few counts. The V call is TRBV11-2, the J call TRBJ2-7, with TRBD1 identical over 9 bases. This CDR3 has 14 amino acids. Germline V CDR1 and CDR2: SGHAT, FQNNGV. V lost 2 bases, J lost 6 bases, and 5 bases stayed unmatched. The CDR3 is CASSLPRQGVEQYF. DNA for the CDR3: TGTGCCAGCAGCTTACCTAGACAGGGGGTCGAGCAGTACTTC. The full variable domain, rest sourced from reference TRBV11-2 and TRBJ2-7, is EAGVAQSPRYKIIEKRQSVAFWCNPISGHATLYWYQQILGQGPKLLIQFQNNGVVDDSQLPKDRFSAERLKGVDSTLKIQPAKLEDSAVYLCASSLPRQGVEQYFGPGTRLTVT.

On this clonotype: A much larger clonotype is one base distant, so this may be a read error. CDR3 region: CASGRVVSEQYF. CDR3 sequence (DNA): TGTGCCAGCGGCAGGGTCGTAAGCGAGCAGTACTTC. V is TRBV2 and J is TRBJ2-7, with a tentative D call TRBD1 (5 bases). Germline V gene data show CDR1 as SNHLY and CDR2 as FYNNEI. The V end lost 8 bases, the J end lost 6 bases, and 14 bases lay between the germline ends. The CDR3 runs 12 residues.

This clonotype was seen only a few times. The genes are TRBV4-3 and TRBJ2-2; 8 bases are a match to TRBD1. The CDR3 has 17 residues. Losses at the gene ends were 0 bases for V and 3 bases for J; bases not matched to a gene: 6. Germline CDR1 LGHNA, CDR2 YSLEER. Here the CDR3 reads CASSQDSQGGDTGELFF. In nucleotides, the CDR3 is TGCGCCAGCAGCCAAGACTCACAGGGGGGCGACACCGGGGAGCTGTTTTTT.

This clonotype came up many times. The V and J genes are TRBV7-3 and TRBJ1-1; tentative D call: TRBD1 (5 bases). The CDR3 spans 14 residues. Germline loops: CDR1 SGHTA, CDR2 FQGTGA. Trimming left V 5 bases short and J 0 bases short, with 10 bases between. This chain's CDR3 is CASSRGLLNTEAFF. CDR3 DNA: TGTGCCAGCAGCAGGGGCCTTTTGAACACTGAAGCTTTCTTT.

The chain employs TRBV19 and TRBJ1-2; 12 bases align to TRBD1. V shed 6 bases and J 7 bases; nucleotides not matched to a gene: 3. From germline, CDR1 is LNHDA and CDR2 SQIVND (reference sequence). This CDR3 contains 13 residues. The CDR3 loop reads CASSGTGGSGYTF. CDR3 nucleotide sequence: TGTGCCAGTAGCGGGACAGGGGGCTCTGGCTACACCTTC.